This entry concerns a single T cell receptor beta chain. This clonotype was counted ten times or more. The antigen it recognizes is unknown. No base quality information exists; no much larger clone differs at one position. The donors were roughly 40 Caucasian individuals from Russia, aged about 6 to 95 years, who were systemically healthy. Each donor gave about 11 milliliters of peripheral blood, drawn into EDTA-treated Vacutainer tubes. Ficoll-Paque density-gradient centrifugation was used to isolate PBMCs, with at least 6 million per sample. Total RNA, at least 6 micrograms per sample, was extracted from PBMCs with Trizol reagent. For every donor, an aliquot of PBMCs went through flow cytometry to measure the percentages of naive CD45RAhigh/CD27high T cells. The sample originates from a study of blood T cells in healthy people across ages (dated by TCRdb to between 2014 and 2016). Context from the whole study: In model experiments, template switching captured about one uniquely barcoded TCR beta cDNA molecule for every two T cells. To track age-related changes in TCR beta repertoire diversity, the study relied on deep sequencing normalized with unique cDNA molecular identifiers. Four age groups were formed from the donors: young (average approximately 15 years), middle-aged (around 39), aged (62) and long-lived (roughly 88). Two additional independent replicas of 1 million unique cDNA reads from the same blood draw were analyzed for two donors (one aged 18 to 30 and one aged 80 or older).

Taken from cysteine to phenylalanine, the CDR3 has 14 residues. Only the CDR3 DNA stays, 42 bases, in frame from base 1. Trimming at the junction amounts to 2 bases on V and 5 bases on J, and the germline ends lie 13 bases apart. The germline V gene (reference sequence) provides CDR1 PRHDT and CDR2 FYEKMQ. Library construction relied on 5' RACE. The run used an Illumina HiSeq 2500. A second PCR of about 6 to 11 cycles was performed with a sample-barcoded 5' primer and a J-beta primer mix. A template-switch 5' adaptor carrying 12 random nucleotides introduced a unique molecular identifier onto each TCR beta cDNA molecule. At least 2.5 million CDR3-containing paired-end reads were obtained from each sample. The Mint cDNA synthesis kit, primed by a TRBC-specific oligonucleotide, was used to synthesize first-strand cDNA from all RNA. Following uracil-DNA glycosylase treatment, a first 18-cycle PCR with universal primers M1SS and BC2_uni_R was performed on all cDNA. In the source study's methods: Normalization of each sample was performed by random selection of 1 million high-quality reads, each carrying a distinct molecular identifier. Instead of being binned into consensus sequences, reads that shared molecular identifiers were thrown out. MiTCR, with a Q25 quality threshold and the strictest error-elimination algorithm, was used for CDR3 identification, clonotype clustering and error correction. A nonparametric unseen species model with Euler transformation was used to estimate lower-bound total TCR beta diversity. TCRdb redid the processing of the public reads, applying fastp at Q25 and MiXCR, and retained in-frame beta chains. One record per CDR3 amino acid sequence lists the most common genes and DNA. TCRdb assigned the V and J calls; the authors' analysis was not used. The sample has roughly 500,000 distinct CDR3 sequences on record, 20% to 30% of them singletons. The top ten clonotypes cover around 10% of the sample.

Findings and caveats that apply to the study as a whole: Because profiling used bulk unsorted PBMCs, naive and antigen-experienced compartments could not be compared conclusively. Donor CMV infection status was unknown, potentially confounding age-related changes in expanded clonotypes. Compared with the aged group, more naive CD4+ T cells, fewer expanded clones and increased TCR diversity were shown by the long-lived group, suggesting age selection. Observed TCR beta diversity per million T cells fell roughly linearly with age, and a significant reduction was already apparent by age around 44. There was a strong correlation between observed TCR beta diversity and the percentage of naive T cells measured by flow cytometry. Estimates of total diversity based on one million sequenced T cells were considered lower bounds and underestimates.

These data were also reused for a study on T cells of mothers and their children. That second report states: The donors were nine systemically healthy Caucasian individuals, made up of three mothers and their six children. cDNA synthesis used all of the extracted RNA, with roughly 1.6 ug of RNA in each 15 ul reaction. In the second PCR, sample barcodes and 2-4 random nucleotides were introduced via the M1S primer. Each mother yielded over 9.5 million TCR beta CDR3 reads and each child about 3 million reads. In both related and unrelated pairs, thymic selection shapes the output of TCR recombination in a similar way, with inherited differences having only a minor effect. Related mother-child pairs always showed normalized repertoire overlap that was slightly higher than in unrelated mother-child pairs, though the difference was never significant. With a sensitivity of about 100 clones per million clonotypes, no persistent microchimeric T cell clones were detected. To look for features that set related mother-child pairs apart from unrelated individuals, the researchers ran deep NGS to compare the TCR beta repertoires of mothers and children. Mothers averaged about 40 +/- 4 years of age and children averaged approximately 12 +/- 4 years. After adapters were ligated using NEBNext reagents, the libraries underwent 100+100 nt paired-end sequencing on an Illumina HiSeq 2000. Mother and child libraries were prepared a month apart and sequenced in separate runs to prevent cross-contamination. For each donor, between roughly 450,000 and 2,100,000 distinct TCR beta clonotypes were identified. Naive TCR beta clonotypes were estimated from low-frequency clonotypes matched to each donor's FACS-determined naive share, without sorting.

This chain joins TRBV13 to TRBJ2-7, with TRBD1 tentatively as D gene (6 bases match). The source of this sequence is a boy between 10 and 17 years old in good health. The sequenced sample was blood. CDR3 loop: CASSLRGMGHEQYF. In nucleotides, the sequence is TGTGCCAGCAGCTTAAGGGGGATGGGCCACGAGCAGTACTTC.